This TCR beta chain was recorded in a study of OX40 agonist ivuxolimab in advanced cancers. Broadly, across the study: Ivuxolimab was an agonistic, fully human IgG2 monoclonal antibody directed against OX40 (CD134), a costimulatory receptor. Intravenous ivuxolimab was administered to patients every 2 weeks at six dose levels: 0.01, 0.1, 0.3, 1.5, 3 and 10 mg/kg. Among the roughly 52 dose-escalation patients, roughly 20 had hepatocellular carcinoma, about 15 melanoma, 9 renal cell carcinoma and 9 head and neck cancer. In the dose-escalation cohort, 82.7% of patients were male, and the mean age was approximately 55 years, with a range of about 23 to 90. Prior anti-PD-1, anti-PD-L1 or anti-CTLA-4 therapy was permitted, and 40% of dose-escalation patients had received checkpoint inhibitors. Three dose-escalation patients achieved partial responses, one with hepatocellular carcinoma and two with cutaneous melanoma. The point of sequencing TCRbeta in the periphery was to test whether ivuxolimab changed TCR sequence diversity and drove clonal T-cell expansion. The monotherapy dose-escalation portion (N of about 52 patients) of the phase I ivuxolimab trial is reported in the paper.

Turning to this clone: No cognate antigen has been identified for it. Per-base quality was not reported, and no clone a single base away is much larger than it.

Study-wide conclusions, independent of this receptor: After ivuxolimab, CD8+ T cells had more expanded clones than CD4+ T cells on average. Low levels of normalized T-cell clonal expansion were also shown by some nonresponding patients. In the 0.1-3.0 mg/kg groups, partial responders were among the patients with the lowest normalized peripheral clonal expansion, particularly in CD8+ T cells. At doses of 0.1 to 3.0 mg/kg, clonal expansion of both CD4+ and CD8+ blood T cells was observed from baseline to week 6. Which antigens the clonally expanded peripheral T cells were specific for was not determined.

Patients with autoimmune disease history or receiving systemic immunosuppression were excluded from the trial. Peripheral blood for TCR sequencing was collected from all dose cohorts at baseline, on cycle 4 day 1, and on cycle 7 day 1. The samples were drawn from a first-in-human, open-label, multicenter phase I dose-escalation trial of ivuxolimab. The trial enrolled adults with locally advanced or metastatic head and neck squamous cell, hepatocellular, melanoma or renal cell carcinoma. Before TCR sequencing, CD4+ and CD8+ T cells were separately sorted from peripheral blood. V gives up 6 bases and J gives up 8 bases, and the segment between their germline ends measures 16 bases. The CDR3 goes from the cysteine to the phenylalanine over 12 residues. CDR3 DNA is the only sequence kept; it has 36 bases, read in frame from the first base. In the germline V gene, CDR1 corresponds to SQVTM and CDR2 to ANQGSEA.

For sequencing of the TCRbeta CDR3 region, genomic DNA was extracted from the sorted cells. The immunoSEQ Assay was used to sequence the TCRbeta CDR3 regions. What TCRdb holds here is the immuneACCESS table cut down to in-frame rearrangements. Part of the clones is not present; checked against another copy, under half of the missing clones reflect an unresolved V gene, and the others are unexplained. The sample contains fewer than 95,000 clones, 80% to 95% of them found a single time. The ten biggest clones cover 3% to 3.5% of the sample. The rearranged segments are TRBV29-1 and TRBJ1-2, with the D gene call left open. The specimen comprised CD4+ or CD8+ T cells sorted from blood, sampled in a trial of the OX40 agonist ivuxolimab. The TCR comes from an adult with an advanced solid tumor such as melanoma, head and neck, liver or kidney cancer. For the CDR3, the sequence is CSVGSVGPGYTF. The DNA sequence is as follows: TGCAGCGTCGGAAGCGTTGGCCCCGGCTACACCTTC.